One and the same sample provided the 32 T cell receptor beta chains below, sequenced in a study of cytomegalovirus exposure and HLA in healthy donors. PCR amplification relied on 60 Vbeta primers (plus 13 Jbeta primers). Clones were read by immunoSEQ multiplex PCR, and TCRdb kept only the in-frame ones, dropping some. Altogether some 120,000 clones are present, roughly 74% being singletons, with the ten largest covering almost 6%. The specimen was PBMCs. Source of these receptors: a woman aged 45-59 years in good health and CMV-seropositive.

V and J are TRBV29-1 and TRBJ2-3; 10 nucleotides match TRBD2. CDR1 and CDR2 (germline): SQVTM, ANQGSEA. V lost 8 bases to trimming and J lost 2 bases; unmatched junction nucleotides: 7. The CDR3 spans 14 residues. This chain's CDR3 is CSSKRGGLTDTQYF. As DNA, the CDR3 is TGCAGCTCAAAGCGGGGGGGCCTCACAGATACGCAGTATTTT.

This clone appeared once. This chain links TRBV5-1 with TRBJ2-5; D possibly corresponds to TRBD1 (5 bases). TRBJ2-7 explains the end of the DNA better; the J call may be wrong. CDR1 and CDR2 (germline): SGHRS, YFSETQ. This CDR3 has 16 residues. CDR3 sequence (DNA): TGCGCCAGCAGCTTGGGCCATAGGGTTGACAGTGACGAGCAGTACTTC. It yields the protein CASSLGHRVDSDEQYF.

J is TRBJ1-5 and V is TRBV7-2; 9 positions agree with TRBD1. The CDR3 has 16 amino acids. Germline CDR1 is SGHTA and CDR2 is FQGNSA. V dropped 4 bases and J dropped 6; count of bases not matched to a gene: 10. The CDR3 sequence: CASSSGTGRVGQPQHF. The CDR3 DNA reads TGTGCCAGCAGCTCCGGGACAGGGAGGGTCGGTCAGCCCCAGCATTTT.

This rearrangement joins TRBV2 to TRBJ1-2, with D hard to call. The CDR3 sequence is 13 residues long. V was shortened by 8 bases and J by 4 bases, with 14 bases between the two germline ends. Germline V CDR1 and CDR2: SNHLY, FYNNEI. DNA for the CDR3: TGTGCCAGCGCGAATCGGGGAGGCTATGGCTACACCTTC. Translating it yields CASANRGGYGYTF.

This clone has just one count. The chain uses TRBV2 and TRBJ1-3; D remains ambiguous. V lost 4 bases to trimming and J lost 9 bases, with 10 bases between them. Germline V gives CDR1 SNHLY, CDR2 FYNNEI. The CDR3 covers 12 residues. The CDR3 nucleotides are TGTGCCAGCAGTGGGCTAGCCGCCACCATATATTTT. As protein: CASSGLAATIYF.

The chain has TRBV29-1 and TRBJ1-1; the D is unclear. CDR1 is SQVTM and CDR2 is ANQGSEA in the germline V gene. The CDR3 runs to 11 residues. V lost 5 bases and J 1 base, leaving 5 bases between the germline ends. CDR3 DNA: TGCAGCGTTTTAGAGAACACTGAAGCTTTCTTT. Translating it yields CSVLENTEAFF.

This clone has a handful of counts. The chain uses TRBV7-9 and TRBJ2-3; 8 nucleotides align to TRBD1. J gave up 3 bases and V 3 bases, and 5 bases lay outside the gene matches. The germline V gene has CDR1 SEHNR and CDR2 FQNEAQ (reference sequence). The length of the CDR3 is 15 residues. The CDR3 DNA is TGTGCCAGCAGCTTCTTGACAGGGGCAACAGATACGCAGTATTTT. Translated, it gives CASSFLTGATDTQYF.

This clone came up a few times. CDR3 region: CASSSRTSFSGELFF. CDR3 nucleotides: TGCGCCAGCAGCTCACGGACTAGCTTCAGCGGGGAGCTGTTTTTT. This chain connects TRBV5-1 to TRBJ2-2; TRBD2 matches at 8 bases. V gave up 3 bases and J gave up 7 bases; unmatched junction bases: 8. The CDR3 runs 15 residues. Germline V CDR1 and CDR2: SGHRS, YFSETQ.

This clone was detected a few times. The genes are TRBV10-1 and TRBJ2-6, with 12 bases matching TRBD1. The ends lost 4 bases at V and 4 bases at J; junction bases unmatched: 5. Germline assignment: CDR1 WNHNN and CDR2 SYGVQD (reference sequence). The CDR3 has 17 residues. The CDR3 region has the DNA TGCGCCAGCAGTGCCGGGACAGGGGGCGCCGGGGCCAACGTCCTGACTTTC. Translating it yields CASSAGTGGAGANVLTF.

The chain is built from TRBV27 and TRBJ2-7, with no clear D. The CDR3 has 14 residues. The V end was cut by 2 bases, the J end by 4 bases, with 12 bases between. Per germline, CDR1 MNHEY and CDR2 SMNVEV (reference sequence). The CDR3 region is CASSLGDGSYEQYF. CDR3 sequence (DNA): TGTGCCAGCAGTTTAGGAGACGGGTCTTACGAGCAGTACTTC.

A word on this clone: The same CDR3 can be traced to other DNA sequences in this sample. V usage is TRBV5-1 and J usage is TRBJ2-7, with D perhaps matching TRBD1 (6 bases). V was pared by 2 bases and J by 4 bases, with 10 bases between. CDR1 is SGHRS and CDR2 is YFSETQ in the germline V gene. This CDR3 has 13 amino acids. The CDR3 sequence is CASSLQGAYEQYF. The CDR3 nucleotides are TGCGCCAGCAGCTTACAGGGCGCATACGAGCAGTACTTC.

This clone was seen just once. This rearrangement joins TRBV5-4 to TRBJ1-1; possibly TRBD1 for D (5 bases). V shed 5 bases and J shed 1 base, with 12 bases lying between them. Germline assignment: CDR1 SGHNT and CDR2 YYREEE (reference sequence). The CDR3 contains 14 residues. The CDR3 loop is CASSRRGGNTEAFF. CDR3 nucleotide sequence: TGTGCCAGCAGTCGTAGGGGCGGGAACACTGAAGCTTTCTTT.

A single count supports this clone. The CDR3 reads CASNDGVQGYTF. The CDR3 DNA reads as TGTGCCAGCAACGACGGAGTTCAAGGCTACACCTTC. This rearrangement joins TRBV6-1 to TRBJ1-2, with D unresolved. The CDR3 extends over 12 amino acids. Trimming left V 7 bases short and J 8 bases short, with 14 bases between. CDR1 and CDR2 from the germline V gene are MNHNS and SASEGT.

The chain joins TRBV6-6 to TRBJ2-1; 8 nucleotides align to TRBD1. The CDR3 spans 13 residues. J lost 10 bases, V lost 2 bases, and 4 bases had no gene match. The germline gives CDR1 MNHNY, CDR2 SVGAGI (reference sequence). CDR3 protein: CASSYPSGGEQFF. CDR3 nucleotides: TGTGCCAGCAGTTACCCGTCAGGGGGCGAGCAGTTCTTC.

The V call is TRBV2, the J call TRBJ1-2; 7 bases align to TRBD1. The germline V gene encodes CDR1 SNHLY and CDR2 FYNNEI. The CDR3 is made up of 14 amino acids. J lost 4 bases, V lost 0 bases, and 2 bases had no gene match. CDR3 nucleotides: TGTGCCAGCAGTGAAGCACGACAGGGCTATGGCTACACCTTC. The encoded protein is CASSEARQGYGYTF.

Written as DNA, the CDR3 is TGTGCCAGCAGCCGAGGGGGGCTAGCGGGGGGGATGGAGACCCAGTACTTC. Its translation: CASSRGGLAGGMETQYF. This chain links TRBV5-4 with TRBJ2-5; 12 bases are a match to TRBD2. Germline CDR1 SGHNT, CDR2 YYREEE (reference sequence). V shed 4 bases and J 5 bases; nucleotides not matched to a gene: 12. The CDR3 contains 17 residues.

The chain recombines TRBV7-9 with TRBJ2-3; 12 positions agree with TRBD2. The length of the CDR3 is 17 residues. Germline loops: CDR1 SEHNR, CDR2 FQNEAQ (reference sequence). Trimming took 4 bases from V and 0 from J; bases not matched to a gene: 5. The CDR3 protein is CASSWATSGGSTDTQYF. Written as DNA, the CDR3 is TGTGCCAGCAGCTGGGCGACTAGCGGGGGTAGCACAGATACGCAGTATTTT.

The rearrangement links TRBV29-1 to TRBJ2-7; D is perhaps TRBD1 (5 bases). CDR1 is SQVTM, CDR2 ANQGSEA, per germline. The CDR3 totals 14 residues. Trimming removed 2 bases at V and 4 bases at J, with 15 bases between. In nucleotides, the CDR3 is TGCAGCGTTGAATGGCAGGGAAGTCCGTACGAGCAGTACTTC. Residues: CSVEWQGSPYEQYF.

The chain couples TRBV6-6 to TRBJ1-4; D possibly corresponds to TRBD1 (6 bases). V was clipped by 5 bases and J by 8 bases, with 15 bases between them. The germline CDR1 and CDR2 sequences are MNHNY and SVGAGI (reference sequence). The length of the CDR3 is 14 residues. In DNA, the CDR3 is TGTGCCAGCAGTGATCGGACAGCCAGGGAAAAACTGTTTTTT. Its protein product is CASSDRTAREKLFF.

This clone has only a few counts. The J gene is TRBJ1-2, the V gene TRBV2; TRBD1 matches 7 bases. V dropped 5 bases and J dropped 8; count of bases not matched to a gene: 8. Germline values: CDR1 SNHLY, CDR2 FYNNEI. CDR3 length: 13 amino acids. CDR3 in DNA: TGTGCCAGCAGTTCGGGACAGCATCGAGGCTACACCTTC. Translating it yields CASSSGQHRGYTF.

The sample holds a few counts of this clone. The V call is TRBV9, the J call TRBJ2-7, with 8 positions matching TRBD2. This CDR3 has 15 residues. Losses at the gene ends were 0 bases for V and 2 bases for J; bases not matched to a gene: 4. Germline V gene data show CDR1 as SGDLS and CDR2 as YYNGEE. This CDR3 reads CASSVGSGVAYEQYF. The CDR3 coding sequence is TGTGCCAGCAGCGTAGGTAGCGGGGTGGCCTACGAGCAGTACTTC.

The chain has TRBV10-3 and TRBJ2-7; 8 bases are a match to TRBD2. The CDR3 spans 17 residues. The germline V gene has CDR1 ENHRY and CDR2 SYGVKD. With V trimmed by 0 bases and J by 0 bases, 7 bases remained unmatched. The CDR3 is CAISESKGSGASYEQYF. The CDR3, as DNA: TGTGCCATCAGTGAGTCGAAGGGTAGCGGGGCCTCCTACGAGCAGTACTTC.

This chain uses TRBV18 with TRBJ2-7; 9 bases agree with TRBD1. Germline V lookup: CDR1 KGHSH, CDR2 LQKENI. The CDR3 consists of 15 residues. The trim removed 3 bases at V and 5 bases at J, leaving 8 bases unmatched. The CDR3 DNA follows: TGTGCCAGCTCACCTCTAGGGACAGGGAATCACGAGCAGTACTTC. Translation: CASSPLGTGNHEQYF. Full variable domain (remainder filled in from reference TRBV18 and TRBJ2-7): NAGVMQNPRHLVRRRGQEARLRCSPMKGHSHVYWYRQLPEEGLKFMVYLQKENIIDESGMPKERFSAEFPKEGPSILRIQQVVRGDSAAYFCASSPLGTGNHEQYFGPGTRLTVT.

The V gene is TRBV4-3, the J gene TRBJ1-2; D unresolved. The germline V and J ends were trimmed by 0 bases and 2 bases, with 10 bases remaining between them. The CDR3 covers 15 residues. Germline CDR1 is LGHNA and CDR2 is YSLEER. Written as DNA, the CDR3 is TGCGCCAGCAGCCAAGAATGGGCAGAAAACTATGGCTACACCTTC. Protein: CASSQEWAENYGYTF.

Comment on this clone: Within the sample, other DNA sequences also encode this same CDR3. This chain joins TRBV7-2 and TRBJ1-2; 7 bases match TRBD1. This CDR3 has 13 residues. Germline lookup yields CDR1 SGHTA and CDR2 FQGNSA. J lost 2 bases, V lost 5 bases, and 2 bases had no gene match. The CDR3 loop reads CASSPGQNYGYTF. In DNA, the CDR3 is TGTGCCAGCAGCCCGGGACAGAACTATGGCTACACCTTC. The complete variable domain, with remaining parts taken from reference TRBV7-2 and TRBJ1-2, reads GAGVSQSPSNKVTEKGKDVELRCDPISGHTALYWYRQSLGQGLEFLIYFQGNSAPDKSGLPSDRFSAERTGGSVSTLTIQRTQQEDSAVYLCASSPGQNYGYTFGSGTRLTVV.

The chain combines TRBV12-5 with TRBJ2-1; TRBD2 agrees at 8 bases. Losses at the gene ends were 4 bases for V and 3 bases for J; bases not matched to a gene: 5. The CDR3 extends over 15 amino acids. Germline loops: CDR1 LGHNT, CDR2 FRNRAP. The chain's CDR3 is CASGSGGDYYNEQFF. Written as DNA, the CDR3 is TGTGCTAGTGGTTCGGGAGGGGACTACTACAATGAGCAGTTCTTC.

This clone was observed a single time. V and J are TRBV5-1 and TRBJ2-1; D remains unclear. Germline CDR1 and CDR2: SGHRS and YFSETQ. The CDR3 has 12 amino acids. Deletions cut 1 base from V and 7 bases from J, with 6 bases between. The CDR3 region has the DNA TGCGCCAGCAGCTTGACAACAAATGAGCAGTTCTTC. It is translated as CASSLTTNEQFF.

This clone was counted once. The chain couples TRBV9 to TRBJ1-4; TRBD1 matches 8 bases. The CDR3 is 15 residues long. Germline CDR1 is SGDLS and CDR2 is YYNGEE. V lost 3 bases, J lost 8 bases, and 9 bases stayed unmatched. In DNA form, the CDR3 reads TGTGCCAGCAGCGCGAGGACAGGGCGTTCGGAAAAACTGTTTTTT. Translating gives CASSARTGRSEKLFF.

This clone was detected a few times. The rearrangement joins TRBV6-1 to TRBJ1-2, with 9 bases aligning to TRBD1. Germline V gene data show CDR1 as MNHNS and CDR2 as SASEGT. This CDR3 spans 15 amino acids. V shed 7 bases and J 4 bases; nucleotides not matched to a gene: 10. The CDR3 DNA reads as TGTGCCAGCATAAAGGGGGGACAGGGTGTCTATGGCTACACCTTC. Translating it yields CASIKGGQGVYGYTF.

The gene calls are TRBV11-3 and TRBJ2-5, with 10 bases identical to TRBD2. CDR3 length: 15 residues. Germline trimming cut 2 bases from V and 5 bases from J; bases unmatched to any gene: 5. Germline CDR1 SGHNT, CDR2 YENEEA. CDR3 DNA: TGTGCCAGCAGCTTATCACTAGCGGGGATTGAGACCCAGTACTTC. Its translation is CASSLSLAGIETQYF.

The table lists this clone with a few counts. The rearrangement links TRBV25-1 to TRBJ1-2; TRBD1 might be the D (5 bases). CDR1 and CDR2 from the germline V gene are MGHDK and SYGVNS. The CDR3 contains 14 residues. V lost 3 bases to trimming and J lost 7 bases, with 15 bases between them. The CDR3, as DNA: TGTGCCAGCAGTGATCCAGGACAAGAAGGTGGCTACACCTTC. This codes for CASSDPGQEGGYTF.

V usage is TRBV5-4 and J usage is TRBJ1-2; tentative D call: TRBD1 (5 bases). Germline CDR1 reads SGHNT; CDR2 reads YYREEE (reference sequence). V was trimmed by 6 bases and J by 8 bases, leaving 26 bases between them. This CDR3 is 16 amino acids long. The CDR3 sequence is CASTEGVPARARGYTF. The CDR3 region has the DNA TGTGCCAGCACCGAAGGGGTGCCGGCCCGCGCTAGAGGCTACACCTTC.